Below are 14 T cell receptor beta chains sequenced from a single sample in a study of blood T cell repertoires in COVID-19. Data came from immunoSEQ multiplex PCR; TCRdb stores just in-frame clones and leaves some out. The sample contains fewer than 45,000 clones, more than 70% of which appear only once. Sequencing was carried out using peripheral blood. These receptors all come from a man aged 55-75 years with acute or convalescent COVID-19.

The chain has TRBV29-1 and TRBJ2-7; 12 positions agree with TRBD1. V gave up 7 bases and J gave up 6 bases; unmatched junction bases: 7. CDR3 size: 13 residues. The germline CDR1 and CDR2 sequences are SQVTM and ANQGSEA. The CDR3 region is CSAWGTGGAEQYF. For the CDR3, the DNA is TGCAGCGCCTGGGGGACAGGGGGCGCCGAGCAGTACTTC.

This clone was detected a few times. The chain is built from TRBV6-5 and TRBJ2-4, with D possibly matching TRBD2 (6 bases). There are 13 residues in the CDR3. V was trimmed by 6 bases and J by 10 bases, leaving 16 bases between them. CDR1 and CDR2 (germline): MNHEY, SVGAGI. The CDR3 reads CASRPGGGEIQYF. In DNA, the CDR3 is TGTGCCAGCAGGCCAGGAGGAGGGGAGATTCAGTACTTC.

The rearrangement joins TRBV6-2 or TRBV6-3 to TRBJ1-2, with TRBD1 matching over 7 bases. This CDR3 comprises 14 residues. Per germline, CDR1 MNHEY and CDR2 SVGEGT. V trimming: 5 bases; J trimming: 6 bases; junction bases outside the gene matches: 9. In DNA, the CDR3 is TGTGCCAGCAGTACCGGACAGGCCCGGAATGGCTACACCTTC. This codes for CASSTGQARNGYTF.

This clone appeared once. The chain has TRBV9 and TRBJ2-3; 10 nucleotides line up with TRBD1. V shed 1 base, J shed 3 bases, and the junction held 5 bases outside the gene matches. CDR1 is SGDLS, CDR2 YYNGEE, per germline. This CDR3 spans 16 amino acids. The CDR3 spells CASSVRTGGGTDTQYF. As DNA, the CDR3 is TGTGCCAGCAGCGTAAGGACAGGGGGAGGGACAGATACGCAGTATTTT.

CDR3 nucleotide sequence: TGTGCCTGGAGTCCCCCTCTGGGAGTTGGGGAGACCCAGTACTTC. This gives the protein CAWSPPLGVGETQYF. The rearrangement links TRBV30 to TRBJ2-5, with D possibly TRBD2 on 5 matching bases. CDR1 GTSNPN and CDR2 SVGIG come from the germline V gene (reference sequence). Trimming cost V 2 bases and J 5 bases, with 18 bases left between them. The CDR3 has 15 residues.

The chain carries TRBV28 and TRBJ1-6; D perhaps matches TRBD1 (5 bases). CDR1 is MDHEN, CDR2 SYDVKM, per germline. This CDR3 spans 14 amino acids. Trimming pared 6 bases from V and 5 bases from J, leaving 11 bases between. This CDR3 is CASRGGLDNSPLHF. In DNA, the CDR3 is TGTGCCAGCAGGGGGGGGTTGGATAATTCACCCCTCCACTTT.

There are a few counts of this clone. This sequence joins TRBV3-1 (or the pseudogene TRBV3-2) and TRBJ2-7; 14 bases are shared with TRBD2. Losses at the gene ends were 4 bases for V and 7 bases for J; bases not matched to a gene: 9. The CDR3 is made up of 16 amino acids. From germline, CDR1 is LGHDT and CDR2 YNNKEL (reference sequence). CDR3: CASSPRLAGGPGEQYF. CDR3 sequence (DNA): TGTGCCAGCAGCCCCCGACTAGCGGGAGGGCCAGGAGAGCAGTACTTC.

About this clone: In the same sample, other DNA sequences code for this CDR3. The V and J genes are TRBV19 and TRBJ2-7; 7 positions agree with TRBD1. Germline V gene lookup returns CDR1 LNHDA and CDR2 SQIVND (reference sequence). The CDR3 totals 14 residues. J was trimmed by 0 bases and V by 3 bases; bases with no gene match: 2. This CDR3 is CASSIGDSSYEQYF. For the CDR3, the DNA is TGTGCCAGTAGTATTGGGGACAGCTCCTACGAGCAGTACTTC.

The chain links TRBV11-3 to TRBJ1-1; 8 bases fit TRBD1. Trimming cost V 5 bases and J 4 bases; bases outside gene matches: 12. Germline-derived CDR1 and CDR2 are SGHNT and YENEEA. CDR3 length: 16 residues. The CDR3, as DNA: TGTGCCAGCAGCCCCTTACCCGGACAGGGCCTCACTGAAGCTTTCTTT. It codes for CASSPLPGQGLTEAFF.

The J gene is TRBJ2-1, the V gene TRBV19, with TRBD2 matching over 9 bases. CDR1 and CDR2 (germline): LNHDA, SQIVND (reference sequence). The CDR3 length is 15 residues. Trimming took 4 bases from V and 7 from J; bases not matched to a gene: 8. The CDR3 DNA sequence: TGTGCCAGTAGTACGGGACTAGCAAGTTGGAATGAGCAGTTCTTC. It encodes CASSTGLASWNEQFF.

This clone appeared a single time. This chain uses TRBV14 with TRBJ2-1, with 10 positions matching TRBD2. The CDR3 extends over 16 amino acids. Germline V CDR1 and CDR2: SGHDN, FVKESK. V shed 3 bases and J 3 bases; nucleotides not matched to a gene: 5. The CDR3: CASSQLGLANYNEQFF. The CDR3 nucleotides are TGTGCCAGCAGCCAGTTGGGACTAGCGAACTACAATGAGCAGTTCTTC.

This sequence joins TRBV6-2 or TRBV6-3 and TRBJ1-2; unclear D gene. Per germline, CDR1 MNHEY and CDR2 SVGEGT. Trimming took 6 bases from V and 4 from J, leaving 15 bases between them. CDR3 length: 14 amino acids. CDR3 DNA sequence: TGTGCCAGCAGCCCAAACGGACTCCCCTATGGCTACACCTTC. As protein: CASSPNGLPYGYTF.

The chain recombines TRBV18 with TRBJ1-2; 7 positions match TRBD1. The CDR3 is made up of 16 amino acids. Germline lookup yields CDR1 KGHSH and CDR2 LQKENI. V gave up 0 bases and J gave up 7 bases; unmatched junction bases: 11. As DNA, the CDR3 is TGTGCCAGCTCACCACCGACGAAGGGGGCGAGTGGTGGCTACACCTTC. This codes for CASSPPTKGASGGYTF.

The chain couples TRBV27 to TRBJ2-1; 7 bases line up with TRBD1. The germline V gene has CDR1 MNHEY and CDR2 SMNVEV (reference sequence). V trimming: 3 bases; J trimming: 6 bases; junction bases outside the gene matches: 8. The CDR3 is made up of 15 amino acids. CDR3: CASSFFRDSRNEQFF. In DNA, the CDR3 is TGTGCCAGCAGTTTTTTCCGGGACAGCCGCAATGAGCAGTTCTTC.